These T cell receptor beta chains were read from a single sample in a study of blood T cell repertoires in COVID-19. Only in-frame clones appear in the TCRdb table, and some are missing; sequencing was by immunoSEQ multiplex PCR. The table records roughly 300,000 clones, more than 75% of them present only once. The source material was peripheral blood. The source of these receptors is a woman aged 40 to 50 who had recovered from COVID-19. Both conserved end residues are part of each CDR3. The order of the fields is D gene, J gene, clone size, V gene, CDR3 DNA, CDR3 protein. The D gene is left open where the match is weak. Clone size, where shown, is once, few, many, or a class for clones that have expanded.

d_call: NA; j_call: TRBJ1-1; clone_size: NA; v_call: TRBV19; cdr3_nt: TGTGCCAGTAGTACCTCGGTCGACACTGAAGCTTTCTTT; cdr3_aa: CASSTSVDTEAFF
d_call: NA; j_call: TRBJ1-1; clone_size: NA; v_call: TRBV2; cdr3_nt: TGTGCCAGCAGGCCAGGGAATATCGTCGCTTTCTTT; cdr3_aa: CASRPGNIVAFF
d_call: NA; j_call: TRBJ1-2; clone_size: NA; v_call: TRBV9; cdr3_nt: TGTGCCAGCAGCGTAGGTCCGGGAAACTATGGCTACACCTTC; cdr3_aa: CASSVGPGNYGYTF
d_call: TRBD1; j_call: TRBJ1-1; clone_size: NA; v_call: TRBV6-5; cdr3_nt: TGTGCCAGCAGCCTCACAGGGGGCCACACTGAAGCTTTCTTT; cdr3_aa: CASSLTGGHTEAFF
d_call: TRBD2; j_call: TRBJ2-5; clone_size: NA; v_call: TRBV7-2; cdr3_nt: TGTGCCAGCAGTGGGAATAGCGGGGGTATAGAGACCCAGTACTTC; cdr3_aa: CASSGNSGGIETQYF
d_call: NA; j_call: TRBJ2-3; clone_size: NA; v_call: TRBV19; cdr3_nt: TGTGCCAGTAGTATCCTCCGGGGGATCACAGATACGCAGTATTTT; cdr3_aa: CASSILRGITDTQYF
d_call: TRBD1; j_call: TRBJ1-2; clone_size: NA; v_call: TRBV11-2; cdr3_nt: TGTGCCAGCAGCTTAGTGACAGGGAATGGCTACACCTTC; cdr3_aa: CASSLVTGNGYTF
d_call: NA; j_call: TRBJ2-2; clone_size: NA; v_call: TRBV3-1/TRBV3-2; cdr3_nt: TGTGCCAGCAGCGAAACAAGAATGACCGGGGAGCTGTTTTTT; cdr3_aa: CASSETRMTGELFF
d_call: NA; j_call: TRBJ1-2; clone_size: NA; v_call: TRBV6-5; cdr3_nt: TGTGCCAGCAGTTACGGAGTCCTCCATAGTGGCTACACCTTC; cdr3_aa: CASSYGVLHSGYTF
d_call: TRBD1; j_call: TRBJ2-7; clone_size: NA; v_call: TRBV7-9; cdr3_nt: TGTGCCAGCAGCTTAGCGGGACAGGCGTCCTACGAGCAGTACTTC; cdr3_aa: CASSLAGQASYEQYF
d_call: NA; j_call: TRBJ2-1; clone_size: once; v_call: TRBV5-1; cdr3_nt: TGCGCCAGCAGTTTGGCCCCAGGGGCATCCTACAATGAGCAGTTCTTC; cdr3_aa: CASSLAPGASYNEQFF
d_call: NA; j_call: TRBJ2-5; clone_size: NA; v_call: TRBV7-2; cdr3_nt: TGTGCCAGCAGCTTAGCGGGCGAGACCCAGTACTTC; cdr3_aa: CASSLAGETQYF
d_call: NA; j_call: TRBJ1-1; clone_size: NA; v_call: TRBV5-6; cdr3_nt: TGTGCCAGCAGCTTGCGATTCGAGGCGCGGGACCTGAACACTGAAGCTTTCTTT; cdr3_aa: CASSLRFEARDLNTEAFF
d_call: NA; j_call: TRBJ1-1; clone_size: once; v_call: TRBV5-1; cdr3_nt: TGCGCCAGCCTATCCCTCACCGGTGCGAACACTGAAGCTTTCTTT; cdr3_aa: CASLSLTGANTEAFF
d_call: NA; j_call: TRBJ1-2; clone_size: NA; v_call: TRBV2; cdr3_nt: TGTGCCAGCAGTCCGGGATTCGACTATGGCTACACCTTC; cdr3_aa: CASSPGFDYGYTF
d_call: TRBD2; j_call: TRBJ2-2; clone_size: NA; v_call: TRBV7-2; cdr3_nt: TGTGCCAGCAGCTTAGTAGCGGGGGTGGCCGGGGAGCTGTTTTTT; cdr3_aa: CASSLVAGVAGELFF
d_call: TRBD2; j_call: TRBJ2-5; clone_size: NA; v_call: TRBV18; cdr3_nt: TGTGCCAGCTCGGGACTAGCGGCGGAGACCCAGTACTTC; cdr3_aa: CASSGLAAETQYF